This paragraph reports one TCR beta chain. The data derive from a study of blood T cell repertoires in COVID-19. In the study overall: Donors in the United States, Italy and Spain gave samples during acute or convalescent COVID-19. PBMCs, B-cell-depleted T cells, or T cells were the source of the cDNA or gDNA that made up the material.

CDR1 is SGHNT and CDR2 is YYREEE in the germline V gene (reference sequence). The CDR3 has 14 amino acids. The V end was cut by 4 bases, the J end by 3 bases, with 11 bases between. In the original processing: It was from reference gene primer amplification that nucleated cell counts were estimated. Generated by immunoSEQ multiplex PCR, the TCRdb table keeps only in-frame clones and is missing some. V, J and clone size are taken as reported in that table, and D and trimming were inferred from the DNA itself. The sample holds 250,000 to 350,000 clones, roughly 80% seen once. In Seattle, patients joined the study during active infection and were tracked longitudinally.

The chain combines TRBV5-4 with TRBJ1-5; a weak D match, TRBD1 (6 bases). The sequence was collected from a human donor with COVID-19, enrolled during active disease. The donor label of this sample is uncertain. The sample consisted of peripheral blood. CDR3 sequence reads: CASSADSFNQPQHF. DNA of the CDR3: TGTGCCAGCAGCGCGGACAGCTTCAATCAGCCCCAGCATTTT.